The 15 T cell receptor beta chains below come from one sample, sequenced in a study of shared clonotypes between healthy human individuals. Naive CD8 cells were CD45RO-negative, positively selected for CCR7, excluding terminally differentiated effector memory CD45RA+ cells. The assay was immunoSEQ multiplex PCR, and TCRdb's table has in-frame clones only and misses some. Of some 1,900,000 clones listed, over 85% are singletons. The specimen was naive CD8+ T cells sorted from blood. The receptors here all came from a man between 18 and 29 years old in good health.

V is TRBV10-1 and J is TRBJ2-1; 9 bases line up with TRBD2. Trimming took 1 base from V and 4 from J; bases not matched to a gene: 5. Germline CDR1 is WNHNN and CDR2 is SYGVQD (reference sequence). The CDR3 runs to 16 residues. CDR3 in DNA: TGCGCCAGCAGTGAGTGGGCTAGCGGGAATTACAATGAGCAGTTCTTC. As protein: CASSEWASGNYNEQFF.

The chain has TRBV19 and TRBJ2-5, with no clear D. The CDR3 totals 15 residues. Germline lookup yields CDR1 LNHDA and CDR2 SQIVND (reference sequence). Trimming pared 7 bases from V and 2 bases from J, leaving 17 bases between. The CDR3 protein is CASTRDITVQETQYF. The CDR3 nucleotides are TGTGCCAGTACCCGAGACATTACAGTGCAAGAGACCCAGTACTTC.

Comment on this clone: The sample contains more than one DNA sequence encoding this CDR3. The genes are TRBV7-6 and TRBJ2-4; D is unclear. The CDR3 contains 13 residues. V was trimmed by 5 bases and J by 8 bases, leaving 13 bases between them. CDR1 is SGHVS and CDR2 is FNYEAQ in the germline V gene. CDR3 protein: CASSPDRGDIQYF. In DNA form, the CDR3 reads TGTGCCAGCAGCCCGGACCGAGGAGACATTCAGTACTTC.

The CDR3: CAWNGGQGVYEQYF. CDR3 in DNA: TGTGCCTGGAATGGGGGGCAGGGGGTGTACGAGCAGTACTTC. The chain employs TRBV30 and TRBJ2-7; TRBD1 is a possible D gene (7 bases). Germline assignment: CDR1 GTSNPN and CDR2 SVGIG (reference sequence). V was cut by 4 bases and J by 4 bases, with 17 bases left in between. This CDR3 spans 14 amino acids.

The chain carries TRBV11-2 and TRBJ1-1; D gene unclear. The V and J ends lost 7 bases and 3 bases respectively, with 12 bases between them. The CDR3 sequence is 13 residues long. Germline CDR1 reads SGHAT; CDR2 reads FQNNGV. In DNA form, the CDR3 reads TGTGCCAGCAATAATATCCGGGACACTGAAGCTTTCTTT. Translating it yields CASNNIRDTEAFF.

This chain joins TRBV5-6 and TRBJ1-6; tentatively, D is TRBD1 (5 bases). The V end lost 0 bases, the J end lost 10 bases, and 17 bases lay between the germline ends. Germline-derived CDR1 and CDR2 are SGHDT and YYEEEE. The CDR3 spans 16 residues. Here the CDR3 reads CASSLGQGSMWSPLHF. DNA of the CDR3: TGTGCCAGCAGCTTGGGGCAGGGCAGCATGTGGTCACCCCTCCACTTT.

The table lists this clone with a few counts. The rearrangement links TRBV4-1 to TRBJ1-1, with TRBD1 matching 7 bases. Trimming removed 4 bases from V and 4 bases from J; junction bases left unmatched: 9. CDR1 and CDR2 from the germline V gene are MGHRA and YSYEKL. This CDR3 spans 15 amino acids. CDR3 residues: CASSPDRDPGTEAFF. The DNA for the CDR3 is TGCGCCAGCAGCCCTGACAGGGACCCGGGCACTGAAGCTTTCTTT.

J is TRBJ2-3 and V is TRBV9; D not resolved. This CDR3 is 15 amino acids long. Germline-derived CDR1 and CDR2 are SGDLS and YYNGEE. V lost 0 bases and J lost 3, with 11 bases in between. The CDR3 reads CASSVGPAETDTQYF. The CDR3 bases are TGTGCCAGCAGCGTAGGACCGGCGGAGACAGATACGCAGTATTTT.

CDR3: CASSPLTLRGPHGYTF. The CDR3 DNA sequence: TGTGCCAGCAGTCCTCTCACACTCAGGGGTCCGCATGGCTACACCTTC. The V and J genes are TRBV27 and TRBJ1-2, with D tentatively TRBD1 (6 bases). Germline V gene lookup returns CDR1 MNHEY and CDR2 SMNVEV (reference sequence). This CDR3 contains 16 residues. Deletions cut 5 bases from V and 6 bases from J, with 22 bases between.

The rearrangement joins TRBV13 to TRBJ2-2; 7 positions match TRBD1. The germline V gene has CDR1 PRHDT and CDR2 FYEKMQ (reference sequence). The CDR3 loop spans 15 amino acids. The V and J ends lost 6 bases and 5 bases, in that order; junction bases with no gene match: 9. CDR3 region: CASSHDLQGTGELFF. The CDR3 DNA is TGTGCCAGCAGTCATGATCTACAGGGGACCGGGGAGCTGTTTTTT.

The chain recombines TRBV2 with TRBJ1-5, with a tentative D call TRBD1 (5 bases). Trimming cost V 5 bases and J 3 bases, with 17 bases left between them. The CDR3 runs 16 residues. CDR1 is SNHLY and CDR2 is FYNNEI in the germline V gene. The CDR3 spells CASSLWGPQNNQPQHF. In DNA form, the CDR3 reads TGTGCCAGCAGTCTCTGGGGCCCACAGAACAATCAGCCCCAGCATTTT. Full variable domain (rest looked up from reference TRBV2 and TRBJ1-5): EPEVTQTPSHQVTQMGQEVILRCVPISNHLYFYWYRQILGQKVEFLVSFYNNEISEKSEIFDDQFSVERPDGSNFTLKIRSTKLEDSAMYFCASSLWGPQNNQPQHFGDGTRLSIL.

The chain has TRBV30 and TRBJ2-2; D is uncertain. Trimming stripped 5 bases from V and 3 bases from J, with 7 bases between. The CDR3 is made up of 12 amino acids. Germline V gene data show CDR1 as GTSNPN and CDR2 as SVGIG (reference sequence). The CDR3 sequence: CAWRYDTGELFF. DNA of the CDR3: TGTGCCTGGCGGTACGACACCGGGGAGCTGTTTTTT.

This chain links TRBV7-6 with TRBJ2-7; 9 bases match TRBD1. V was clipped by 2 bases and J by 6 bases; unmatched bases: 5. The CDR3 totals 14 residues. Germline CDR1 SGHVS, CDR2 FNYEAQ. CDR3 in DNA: TGTGCCAGCAGCTTACGGGACAGGGCGGCCGAGCAGTACTTC. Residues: CASSLRDRAAEQYF.

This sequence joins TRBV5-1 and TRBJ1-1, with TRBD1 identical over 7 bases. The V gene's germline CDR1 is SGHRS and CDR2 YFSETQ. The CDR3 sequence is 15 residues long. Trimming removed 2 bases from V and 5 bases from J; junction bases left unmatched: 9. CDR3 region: CASSLQQGIVTEAFF. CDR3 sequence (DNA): TGCGCCAGCAGCTTACAACAGGGGATAGTAACTGAAGCTTTCTTT.

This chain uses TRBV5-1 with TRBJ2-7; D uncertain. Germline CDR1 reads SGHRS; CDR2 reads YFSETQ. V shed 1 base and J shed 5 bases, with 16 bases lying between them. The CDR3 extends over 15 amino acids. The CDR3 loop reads CASSLMSSFLDEQYF. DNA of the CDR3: TGCGCCAGCAGCTTGATGAGCTCTTTCCTCGACGAGCAGTACTTC.